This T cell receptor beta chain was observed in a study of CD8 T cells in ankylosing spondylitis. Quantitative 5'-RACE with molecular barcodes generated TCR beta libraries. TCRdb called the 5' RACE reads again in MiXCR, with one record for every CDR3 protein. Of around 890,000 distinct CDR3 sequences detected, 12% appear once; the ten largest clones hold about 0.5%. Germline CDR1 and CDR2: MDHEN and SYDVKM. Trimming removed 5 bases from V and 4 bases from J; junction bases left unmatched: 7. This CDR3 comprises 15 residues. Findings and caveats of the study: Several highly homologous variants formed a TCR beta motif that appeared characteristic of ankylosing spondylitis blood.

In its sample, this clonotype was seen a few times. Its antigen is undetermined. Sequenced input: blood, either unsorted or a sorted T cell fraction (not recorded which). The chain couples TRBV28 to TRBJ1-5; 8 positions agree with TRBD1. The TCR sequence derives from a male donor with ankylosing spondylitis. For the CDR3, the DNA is TGTGCCAGCAGTCCTCTGGACAGGGAAAATCAGCCCCAGCATTTT. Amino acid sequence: CASSPLDRENQPQHF.